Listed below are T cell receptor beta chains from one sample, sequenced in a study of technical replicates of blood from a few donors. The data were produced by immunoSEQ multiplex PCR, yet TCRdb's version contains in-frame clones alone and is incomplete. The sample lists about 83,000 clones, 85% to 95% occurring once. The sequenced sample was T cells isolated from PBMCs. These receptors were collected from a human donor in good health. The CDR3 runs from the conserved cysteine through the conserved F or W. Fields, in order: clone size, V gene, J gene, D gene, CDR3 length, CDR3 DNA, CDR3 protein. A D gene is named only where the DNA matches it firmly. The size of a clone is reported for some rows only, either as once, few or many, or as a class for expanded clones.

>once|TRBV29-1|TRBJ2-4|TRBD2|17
TGCAGCGTTCTAGCGGGGGGGCGGGTCACGGGGTTGTACATTCAGTACTTC
CSVLAGGRVTGLYIQYF
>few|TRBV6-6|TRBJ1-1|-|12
TGTGCCAGCACCTACCAATCCACTGAAGCTTTCTTT
CASTYQSTEAFF
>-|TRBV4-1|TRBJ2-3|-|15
TGCGCCAGCAGCCAAGATTTGGGACTCGGATATACGCAGTATTTT
CASSQDLGLGYTQYF
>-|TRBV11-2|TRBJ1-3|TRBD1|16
TGTGCCAGCAGCCGTGGACAGGGGAAATCTGGAAACACCATATATTTT
CASSRGQGKSGNTIYF
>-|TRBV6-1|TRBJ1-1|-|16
TGTGCCAGCAGTGAATACTTAGGCGAGCCCGGGGCTGAAGCTTTCTTT
CASSEYLGEPGAEAFF
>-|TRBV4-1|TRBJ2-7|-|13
TGCGCCAGCAGCCCTAAGGGAGGCAACGAGCAGTACTTC
CASSPKGGNEQYF
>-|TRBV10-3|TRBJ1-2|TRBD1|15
TGTGCCATCAGGGACAGGGGGCGTAGCGACTATGGCTACACCTTC
CAIRDRGRSDYGYTF
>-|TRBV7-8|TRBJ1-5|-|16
TGTGCCAGCAGCGAATCAGCGGGTAAGAGCAATCAGCCCCAGCATTTT
CASSESAGKSNQPQHF
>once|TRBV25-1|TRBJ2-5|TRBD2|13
TGTGCCAGCAGTTGGGGGGGGAAAGGGACCCAGTACTTC
CASSWGGKGTQYF
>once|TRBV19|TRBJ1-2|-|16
TGTGCCAGTAGTCCTCGACAGGTGTTGGGGCTGGGTGGCTACACCTTC
CASSPRQVLGLGGYTF
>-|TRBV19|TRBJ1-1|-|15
TGTGCCAGCTTTCCGGGAGGGGGTAGCAACACTGAAGCTTTCTTT
CASFPGGGSNTEAFF
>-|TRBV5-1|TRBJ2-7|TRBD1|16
TGCGCCAGCAGCGAACGGACAGGGCCGCTTCCCTACGAGCAGTACTTC
CASSERTGPLPYEQYF
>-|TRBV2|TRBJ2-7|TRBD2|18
TGTGCCAGCAGGGGGGGACTAGCGACCGTTCCTCTGCCCCACGAGCAGTACTTC
CASRGGLATVPLPHEQYF
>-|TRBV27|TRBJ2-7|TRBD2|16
TGTGCCAGCAGTTCCTTTGGTCTAGCGGGGGGCTACGAGCAGTACTTC
CASSSFGLAGGYEQYF
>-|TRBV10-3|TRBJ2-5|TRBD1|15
TGTGCCATCAGTGAGGGCCGGGACAGGGCCGGGACCCAGTACTTC
CAISEGRDRAGTQYF
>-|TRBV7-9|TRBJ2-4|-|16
TGTGCCAGCAGCTTATTTACGGGGTTAGCCAAAAACATTCAGTACTTC
CASSLFTGLAKNIQYF
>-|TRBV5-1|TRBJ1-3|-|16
TGCGCCAGCAGCTCGGGTGGAGAGTTCTCTGGAAACACCATATATTTT
CASSSGGEFSGNTIYF
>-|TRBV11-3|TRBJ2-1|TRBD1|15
TGTGCCAGCAGCCAAGGACAGGGAGCCTACAATGAGCAGTTCTTC
CASSQGQGAYNEQFF
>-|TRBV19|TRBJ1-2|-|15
TGTGCCAGTAGTAGGTCGGACACGGGCTGGGATGGCTACACCTTC
CASSRSDTGWDGYTF
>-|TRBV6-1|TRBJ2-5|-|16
TGTGCCAGCAGTGAGGATAGGGGGAGCCGGGCAGAGACCCAGTACTTC
CASSEDRGSRAETQYF
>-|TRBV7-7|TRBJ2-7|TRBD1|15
TGTGCTAGCAGACGACACCCACAGGGGACGGGAGAGCAGTACTTC
CASRRHPQGTGEQYF
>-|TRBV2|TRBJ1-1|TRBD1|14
TGTGCCAGCAGTAACAGGGGGAAGGACACTGAAGCTTTCTTT
CASSNRGKDTEAFF
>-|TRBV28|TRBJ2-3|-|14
TGTGCCAGCAGGGTTAGCGGAGGCACAGATACGCAGTATTTT
CASRVSGGTDTQYF
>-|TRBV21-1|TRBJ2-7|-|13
TGTGCCAGCAGGAACAGTGGGAGTGACGAGCAGTACTTC
CASRNSGSDEQYF
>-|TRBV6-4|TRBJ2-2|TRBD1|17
TGTGCCAGCAGTGACTCGCAGGACAGGGGGGAGACCGGGGAGCTGTTTTTT
CASSDSQDRGETGELFF
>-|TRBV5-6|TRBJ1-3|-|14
TGTGCCAGCAGCTTGGCCTACTCTGGAAACACCATATATTTT
CASSLAYSGNTIYF
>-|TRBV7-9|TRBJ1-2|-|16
TGTGCCAGCAGCTTAGCTTCGGGGTATCTCGACTATGGCTACACCTTC
CASSLASGYLDYGYTF
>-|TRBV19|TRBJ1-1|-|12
TGTGCCTCCTGCGGGCTGAACACTGAAGCTTTCTTT
CASCGLNTEAFF
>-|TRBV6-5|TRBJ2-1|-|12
TGTGCCAGCAGAGCCGGTCCCGATGAGCAGTTCTTC
CASRAGPDEQFF
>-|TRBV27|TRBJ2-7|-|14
TGTGCCAGCAGTTTAAAAGCGGTAAGCTACGAGCAGTACTTC
CASSLKAVSYEQYF